This TCR beta chain was obtained from a study of OX40 agonist ivuxolimab in advanced cancers. Study context: Patients were dosed intravenously with ivuxolimab at 0.01 to 10 mg/kg every 2 weeks. Of mixed ages from about 23 to 90 and averaging roughly 66 years, the group was just under 85% male.

Findings and limits, study-wide: On average, CD8+ T cells had more expanded clones than CD4+.

At baseline, cycle 4 day 1, and cycle 7 day 1, blood was sampled. The assay was immunoSEQ multiplex PCR, and TCRdb's table has in-frame clones only and misses some. The sample yields roughly 63,000 clones, roughly 87% seen once. Germline CDR1 reads MDHEN; CDR2 reads SYDVKM. V gave up 5 bases and J gave up 5 bases; unmatched junction bases: 12. The CDR3 is made up of 17 amino acids. Comments on this clone: As yet, its antigen is unknown.

The chain joins TRBV28 to TRBJ1-5; the match to TRBD1 covers 10 bases. This TCR was sampled from an adult with an advanced solid tumor such as melanoma, head and neck, liver or kidney cancer. The sequenced sample was CD4+ or CD8+ T cells sorted from blood, obtained in a trial of the OX40 agonist ivuxolimab. The CDR3: CASSPIGQGGLYQPQHF. DNA for the CDR3: TGTGCCAGCAGTCCCATTGGACAGGGGGGATTGTATCAGCCCCAGCATTTT.